A selection of T cell receptor beta chains follows, all from one sample in a study of radiation and T cells in renal cell carcinoma. Assay used: immunoSEQ multiplex PCR; TCRdb lists only in-frame clones, some missing. In the table there are roughly 92,000 clones, 84% of which are singletons. The sample was blood, taken from a patient whose treatment included radiotherapy and nephrectomy. The receptor set was obtained from a man aged 60 to 75 with renal cell carcinoma. Each CDR3 is given with its conserved first and last residue. The D gene is left open where the match is weak. Rows give clone size only sometimes, using once, few, many, or a class for an expanded clone.

clone_size j_call v_call d_call cdr3_nt cdr3_aa
- TRBJ2-2 TRBV7-2 - TGTGCCAGCAGCTTACTAGCCGTCGGGGAGCTGTTTTTT CASSLLAVGELFF
- TRBJ2-5 TRBV5-4 TRBD1 TGTGCCAGCAGCATGATTACCGGGACAGGGAGCCGACAGACCCAGTACTTC CASSMITGTGSRQTQYF
- TRBJ2-7 TRBV19 TRBD2 TGTGCCAGTAGTCCCCGGACTAGCGGGAGTTACGAGCAGTACTTC CASSPRTSGSYEQYF
few TRBJ1-5 TRBV9 - TGTGCCAGCAGCGTAGCGGGACTAAGTCAGCCCCAGCATTTT CASSVAGLSQPQHF
- TRBJ1-2 TRBV7-2 TRBD1 TGTGCCAGCAGCTTAGTTGGGACAGCTCGGGGCTACACCTTC CASSLVGTARGYTF
- TRBJ2-7 TRBV5-4 TRBD2 TGTGCCAGCAGCCCTGGACTAGCGGGAGGAACCAGCTACGAGCAGTACTTC CASSPGLAGGTSYEQYF
- TRBJ2-2 TRBV6-5 - TGTGCCAGCAGATCGGCCACCGGGGAGCTGTTTTTT CASRSATGELFF
few TRBJ1-5 TRBV6-1 - TGTGCCAGCAGGCTACAACGCAGGGGTGGTCAGCCCCAGCATTTT CASRLQRRGGQPQHF
- TRBJ2-7 TRBV27 - TGTGCCAGCACCCTTCAGGGGGAGCAGTACTTC CASTLQGEQYF
- TRBJ2-1 TRBV27 TRBD2 TGTGCCAGCAGTGGGACTAATCACCAATATGAGCAGTTCTTC CASSGTNHQYEQFF
- TRBJ2-7 TRBV9 - TGTGCCAGCAGCACGACGGTTCCTTCCTACGAGCAGTACTTC CASSTTVPSYEQYF
few TRBJ1-1 TRBV5-1 - TGCGCCAGCAGCTTGGGTAACAGGGTTCCCACTGAAGCTTTCTTT CASSLGNRVPTEAFF
- TRBJ1-2 TRBV6-1 - TGTGCCAGCAGTGAATTTGGGGAGATTGGGTCCTCGCACTTAAACTATGGCTACACCTTC CASSEFGEIGSSHLNYGYTF